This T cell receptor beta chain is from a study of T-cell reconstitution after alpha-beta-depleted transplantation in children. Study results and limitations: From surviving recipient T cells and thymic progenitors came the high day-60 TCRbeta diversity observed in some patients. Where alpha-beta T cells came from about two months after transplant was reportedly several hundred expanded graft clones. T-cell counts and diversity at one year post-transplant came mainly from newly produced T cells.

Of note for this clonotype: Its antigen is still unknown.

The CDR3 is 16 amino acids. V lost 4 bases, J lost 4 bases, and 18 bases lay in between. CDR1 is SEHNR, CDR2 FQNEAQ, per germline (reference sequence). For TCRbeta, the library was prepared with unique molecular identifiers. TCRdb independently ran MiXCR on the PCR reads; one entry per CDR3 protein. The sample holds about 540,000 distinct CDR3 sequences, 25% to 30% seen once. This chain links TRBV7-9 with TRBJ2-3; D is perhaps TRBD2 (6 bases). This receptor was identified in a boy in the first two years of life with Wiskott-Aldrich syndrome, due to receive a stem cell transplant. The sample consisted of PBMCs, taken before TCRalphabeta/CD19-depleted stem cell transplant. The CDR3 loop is CASSSVADPYADTQYF. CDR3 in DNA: TGTGCCAGCAGCTCCGTAGCGGACCCCTACGCAGATACGCAGTATTTT.